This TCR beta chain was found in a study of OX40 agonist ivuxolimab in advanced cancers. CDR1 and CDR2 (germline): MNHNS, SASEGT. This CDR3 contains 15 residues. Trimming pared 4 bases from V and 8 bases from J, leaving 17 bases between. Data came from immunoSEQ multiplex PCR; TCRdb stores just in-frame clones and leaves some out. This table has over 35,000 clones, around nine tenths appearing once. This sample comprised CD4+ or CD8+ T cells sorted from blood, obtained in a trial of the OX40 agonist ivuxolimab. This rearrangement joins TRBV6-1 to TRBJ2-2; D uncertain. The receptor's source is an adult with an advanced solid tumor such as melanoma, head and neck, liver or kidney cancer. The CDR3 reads CASSVRAETTGELFF. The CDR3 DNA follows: TGTGCCAGCAGTGTTAGGGCAGAGACAACGGGGGAGCTGTTTTTT.